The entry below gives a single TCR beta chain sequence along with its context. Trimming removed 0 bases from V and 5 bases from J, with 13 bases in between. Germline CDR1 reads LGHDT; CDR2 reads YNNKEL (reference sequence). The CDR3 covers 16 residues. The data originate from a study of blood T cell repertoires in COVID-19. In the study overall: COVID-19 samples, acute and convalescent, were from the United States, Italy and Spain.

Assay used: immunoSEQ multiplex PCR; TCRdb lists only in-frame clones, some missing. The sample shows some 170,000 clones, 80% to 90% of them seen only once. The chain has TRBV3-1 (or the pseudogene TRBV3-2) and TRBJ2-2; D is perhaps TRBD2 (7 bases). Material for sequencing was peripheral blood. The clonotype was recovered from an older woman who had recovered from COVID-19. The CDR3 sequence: CASSQDAGAQTGELFF. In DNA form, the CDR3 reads TGTGCCAGCAGCCAAGATGCGGGGGCGCAGACCGGGGAGCTGTTTTTT.